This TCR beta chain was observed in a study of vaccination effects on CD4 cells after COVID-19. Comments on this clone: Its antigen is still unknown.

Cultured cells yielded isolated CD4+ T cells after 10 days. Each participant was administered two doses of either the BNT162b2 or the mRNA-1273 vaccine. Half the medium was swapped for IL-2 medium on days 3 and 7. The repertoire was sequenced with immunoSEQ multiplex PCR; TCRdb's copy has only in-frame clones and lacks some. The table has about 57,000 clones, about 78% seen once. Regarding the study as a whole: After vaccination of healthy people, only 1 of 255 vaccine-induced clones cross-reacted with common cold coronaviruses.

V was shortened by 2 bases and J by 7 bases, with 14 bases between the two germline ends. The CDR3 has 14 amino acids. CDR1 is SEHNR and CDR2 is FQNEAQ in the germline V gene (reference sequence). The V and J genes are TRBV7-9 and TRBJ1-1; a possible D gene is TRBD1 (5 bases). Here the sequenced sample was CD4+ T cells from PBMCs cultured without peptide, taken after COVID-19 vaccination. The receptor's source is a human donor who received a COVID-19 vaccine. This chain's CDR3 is CASSLTPGRDEAFF. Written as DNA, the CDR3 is TGTGCCAGCAGCTTAACTCCGGGACGGGATGAAGCTTTCTTT.